Listed below are T cell receptor beta chains from one sample, sequenced in a study of identical twins. TCRdb reprocessed the 5' RACE reads with MiXCR, giving one entry per CDR3 protein. The repertoire holds 200,000 to 250,000 distinct CDR3 sequences, with approximately 12% as singletons. This same sample was also taken into another study, of yellow fever vaccine responses in identical twins.

The sequencing input was memory (CD45RO+) T cells sorted from blood. The receptor source for this set is a woman aged 18-29 years in good health. Both conserved end residues are part of each CDR3. Fields, in order: V gene, D gene, clone size, J gene, CDR3 DNA, CDR3 protein. The D gene is left open where the match is weak. The size field is filled for only some rows; it gives once, few, many or a size class.

TRBV6-6	.	.	TRBJ2-1	TGTGCCAGCAACCAGAAAGGACCCAATGAGCAGTTCTTC	CASNQKGPNEQFF
TRBV6-5	TRBD1	many	TRBJ2-3	TGTGCCAGCAGTAACACAGGGGGTTACACAGATACGCAGTATTTT	CASSNTGGYTDTQYF
TRBV24-1	.	few	TRBJ2-3	TGTGCCACCAGTGATTTTTGGGAAACAGATACGCAGTATTTT	CATSDFWETDTQYF
TRBV29-1	TRBD2	.	TRBJ2-1	TGCAGCGTTCGAGGGACTAGCGGGAGCTCCTACAATGAGCAGTTCTTC	CSVRGTSGSSYNEQFF
TRBV27	TRBD1	.	TRBJ2-7	TGTGCCAGCAGACGGGACAGGGTCTTCTACGAGCAGTACTTC	CASRRDRVFYEQYF
TRBV6-4	.	few	TRBJ1-6	TGTGCCAGCAGTGACTTCGGGGATGCTAATTCACCCCTCCACTTT	CASSDFGDANSPLHF
TRBV9	TRBD1	many	TRBJ2-2	TGTGCCAGCAGAGATCCGGGACAGGGGTCCGGGGAGCTGTTTTTT	CASRDPGQGSGELFF
TRBV27	TRBD2	.	TRBJ2-1	TGTGCCAGCAGTTACAGACTAGCGGGGACCAATGAGCAGTTCTTC	CASSYRLAGTNEQFF
TRBV10-3	.	many	TRBJ2-7	TGTGCCATCAGTGAGGTGGTGCAGGGAGAGCGGTCCTACGAGCAGTACTTC	CAISEVVQGERSYEQYF
TRBV5-1	TRBD1	many	TRBJ2-2	TGCGCCAGCAGCTTACCCACAGGGGGCCACACCGGGGAGCTGTTTTTT	CASSLPTGGHTGELFF
TRBV28	.	many	TRBJ2-6	TGTGCCAGCAATAAGGGATACTCTGGGGCCAACGTCCTGACTTTC	CASNKGYSGANVLTF
TRBV12-3/TRBV12-4	TRBD2	many	TRBJ2-1	TGTGCCAGCAGTAAACTAGCGGGAGTTTATGAGCAGTTCTTC	CASSKLAGVYEQFF
TRBV7-2	TRBD1	.	TRBJ1-5	TGTGCCAGCAGCTCGGACAGGGGCCAGCCCCAGCATTTT	CASSSDRGQPQHF
TRBV15	TRBD2	many	TRBJ2-1	TGTGCCACCAGTATAGGGACTAGAGGCAATGAGCAGTTCTTC	CATSIGTRGNEQFF
TRBV6-1	.	few	TRBJ2-3	TGTGCCAGCAGTGCGGCGGCCGGGGCAGATACGCAGTATTTT	CASSAAAGADTQYF
TRBV5-1	.	.	TRBJ2-7	TGCGCCAGCAGCCGGGACAACTACGAGCAGTACTTC	CASSRDNYEQYF
TRBV27	.	few	TRBJ2-7	TGTGCCAGCAGTTCCCCGGCGGGCAGCTCCTACGAGCAGTACTTC	CASSSPAGSSYEQYF
TRBV15	.	few	TRBJ2-1	TGTGCCACCAGCGGACAATTTTTGTCCGCCAATGAGCAGTTCTTC	CATSGQFLSANEQFF
TRBV7-2	.	few	TRBJ2-3	TGTGCCAGCAGCTCCGCTTGGACAGATACGCAGTATTTT	CASSSAWTDTQYF
TRBV2	.	.	TRBJ2-7	TGTGCCAGCAGTGAAGCGCTTCTTAGCGGAGGGCGGTCCGAGCAGTACTTC	CASSEALLSGGRSEQYF
TRBV20-1	TRBD2	few	TRBJ2-1	TGCAGTGCGGAGCGGGGCCGCTCCTACAATGAGCAGTTCTTC	CSAERGRSYNEQFF
TRBV18	.	.	TRBJ2-5	TGTGCCAGCTCACCACCGGGAGACAAGACCCAGTACTTC	CASSPPGDKTQYF
TRBV5-4	TRBD2	.	TRBJ2-5	TGTGCCAGCAGCTTGGGCGGGCGGGAGATGGCCCAGTACTTC	CASSLGGREMAQYF
TRBV12-3/TRBV12-4	TRBD2	.	TRBJ2-1	TGTACCAGCAGTTTAATTCGTCTAGCGGGGGTGAACTACAATGAGCAGTTCTTC	CTSSLIRLAGVNYNEQFF
TRBV18	TRBD1	.	TRBJ1-5	TGTGCCAGCTCACCAGCGGGACAGGGCAATCAGCCCCAGCATTTT	CASSPAGQGNQPQHF
TRBV20-1	TRBD1	few	TRBJ2-6	TGCAGTGCCCAGGACAGGGCCGGGGCCAACGTCCTGACTTTC	CSAQDRAGANVLTF
TRBV24-1	.	few	TRBJ2-1	TGTGCCACCAGTGATTCCCTGGGTTCCAATGAGCAGTTCTTC	CATSDSLGSNEQFF
TRBV7-2	TRBD2	.	TRBJ2-3	TGTGCCAGCAGCCGACTAGCGGGCGCCGGGGGGGGAGGTACGCAGTATTTT	CASSRLAGAGGGGTQYF
TRBV20-1	.	many	TRBJ1-1	TGCAGTGCTAGAGAAGGGGTAATCGCTGAAGCTTTCTTT	CSAREGVIAEAFF
TRBV12-3/TRBV12-4	.	many	TRBJ1-5	TGTGCCAGCAGTTTCAATCTGGGAGGACAGCCCCAGCATTTT	CASSFNLGGQPQHF
TRBV24-1	.	few	TRBJ2-5	TGTGCCACCAAAGGGAACCAAGAGACCCAGTACTTC	CATKGNQETQYF
TRBV6-5	TRBD1	.	TRBJ1-6	TGTGCCAGCAGTTACGGAACAGGGGACGATTCACCCCTCCACTTT	CASSYGTGDDSPLHF
TRBV7-2	.	many	TRBJ1-1	TGTGCCAGCAGCCCTAGGGTATTTCTGAACACTGAAGCTTTCTTT	CASSPRVFLNTEAFF
TRBV7-6	.	.	TRBJ2-1	TGTGCCAGCAGCTTAGCAGCGGGCCTCAACAATGAGCAGTTCTTC	CASSLAAGLNNEQFF
TRBV7-2	TRBD1	.	TRBJ1-2	TGTGCCAGCAGCTCCGGGACAGGGGTCCCTGGCTACACCTTC	CASSSGTGVPGYTF
TRBV5-5	TRBD2	many	TRBJ2-1	TGTGCCAGCAGTACCCTAGCGGGAGGTTACAATGAGCAGTTCTTC	CASSTLAGGYNEQFF
TRBV7-2	.	.	TRBJ2-7	TGTGCCAGCAGCTTACACGCCTCCTACGAGCAGTACTTC	CASSLHASYEQYF
TRBV20-1	TRBD2	.	TRBJ2-1	TGCAGTGCTTCACTAGCGGGAGGCTCCAATGAGCAGTTCTTC	CSASLAGGSNEQFF
TRBV27	.	few	TRBJ2-5	TGTGCCAGCAGTTTATACTTGGACAGCCCGCAAGAGACCCAGTACTTC	CASSLYLDSPQETQYF
TRBV29-1	TRBD2	many	TRBJ2-1	TGCAGCGTTGAGGGGACTAGCGGGCCTTCCTACAATGAGCAGTTCTTC	CSVEGTSGPSYNEQFF
TRBV28	.	few	TRBJ2-3	TGTGCCAGCAGTTTATCGATTTGGACTAGCACAGATACGCAGTATTTT	CASSLSIWTSTDTQYF
TRBV10-1	TRBD1	.	TRBJ2-2	TGCGCCAGCAGTCGCCGGGACAGCAGTAACACCGGGGAGCTGTTTTTT	CASSRRDSSNTGELFF
TRBV10-3	TRBD2	.	TRBJ2-1	TGTGCCATCAGTGAGAGCGGGAGATTCAACAATGAGCAGTTCTTC	CAISESGRFNNEQFF
TRBV27	TRBD2	few	TRBJ2-1	TGTGCCAGCAGTTTGGAACTAGCGGGACACGAGCAGTTCTTC	CASSLELAGHEQFF
TRBV20-1	TRBD2	.	TRBJ2-7	TGCAGTGCGCTTAGCGGGAGGGAATACGAGCAGTACTTC	CSALSGREYEQYF
TRBV7-3	TRBD2	.	TRBJ2-4	TGTGCCAGCAGCTCCCTGGGACTAGCTCGGGACATTCAGTACTTC	CASSSLGLARDIQYF
TRBV7-2	TRBD1	.	TRBJ2-5	TGTGCCAGTGCTACGGGACAGGCTTCCCAAGAGACCCAGTACTTC	CASATGQASQETQYF
TRBV2	.	few	TRBJ2-1	TGTGCCAGCAGTACGCGGGGCGACAATGAGCAGTTCTTC	CASSTRGDNEQFF
TRBV29-1	.	few	TRBJ1-1	TGCAGCGTTTTTCTGAACACTGAAGCTTTCTTT	CSVFLNTEAFF
TRBV7-9	.	.	TRBJ1-5	TGTGCCAGCAGCTTTGGTTCTCAGCCCCAGCATTTT	CASSFGSQPQHF
TRBV10-3	.	.	TRBJ2-2	TGTGCCATCAGTGGGACCTCCGGGGAGCTGTTTTTT	CAISGTSGELFF